Given below is one T cell receptor beta chain in context. The antigen is unknown. Germline V gives CDR1 LNHNV, CDR2 YYDKDF (reference sequence). The V end lost 3 bases, the J end lost 0 bases, and 9 bases lay between the germline ends. The CDR3 sequence is 15 residues long. TCRdb's table, derived via immunoSEQ multiplex PCR, lists solely in-frame clones and lacks some. The sample lists about 37,000 clones, 30% to 35% occurring once. The data derive from a study of sequential checkpoint blockade in melanoma. Study-level findings and limits: Rising tumor T-cell fraction and clonality meant about 30 times likelier benefit.

Treatment defined: randomized to nivolumab then ipilimumab (arm A) or the reverse (arm B). This receptor was identified in a human donor with melanoma. The input for sequencing was tumor tissue (inferred from file names), taken from a patient given nivolumab and ipilimumab in sequence. The chain is built from TRBV15 and TRBJ1-5; D unclear. CDR3 region: CATSSGMGSNQPQHF. CDR3 coding DNA: TGTGCCACCAGCAGCGGGATGGGTAGCAATCAGCCCCAGCATTTT.